What follows are 29 T cell receptor beta chains derived from one specimen sequenced in a study of blood T cell repertoires in COVID-19. Clones were sequenced by immunoSEQ multiplex PCR, and TCRdb holds only the in-frame ones, with some missing. The table includes about 98,000 clones, roughly 86% detected once. The sequenced material came from peripheral blood. The source is a man aged 50 to 59 with acute or convalescent COVID-19.

On this clone itself: Within the sample, other DNA sequences also encode this same CDR3. The chain carries TRBV6-6 and TRBJ1-1; D unclear. The CDR3 has 14 amino acids. Between the trimmed V and J ends, which lost 0 bases and 2 bases, there was a span of 7 bases. CDR1 and CDR2 (germline): MNHNY, SVGAGI (reference sequence). The CDR3 loop reads CASSYSAVNTEAFF. The CDR3 DNA reads TGTGCCAGCAGTTACTCGGCAGTAAACACTGAAGCTTTCTTT.

This chain joins TRBV10-3 and TRBJ1-3, with D hard to call. The CDR3 loop spans 13 amino acids. Germline CDR1 and CDR2: ENHRY and SYGVKD. V shed 6 bases and J shed 0 bases, with 6 bases lying between them. The CDR3: CAISAGSGNTIYF. CDR3 coding DNA: TGTGCCATCAGCGCGGGCTCTGGAAACACCATATATTTT.

V is TRBV23-1 and J is TRBJ1-5; D is ambiguous. TRBV23-1 is an ORF, with its function uncertain. The germline V and J ends were trimmed by 0 bases and 5 bases, with 8 bases remaining between them. CDR3 length: 14 residues. For the CDR3, the DNA is TGCGCCAGCAGTCAATCGAGTCGCGATCAGCCCCAGCATTTT. Translated: CASSQSSRDQPQHF.

V gene TRBV19 combines with J gene TRBJ1-2; a possible D gene is TRBD1 (5 bases). With 4 bases removed from V and 2 bases from J, the gap between germline ends came to 17 bases. Germline-derived CDR1 and CDR2 are LNHDA and SQIVND (reference sequence). The CDR3 covers 16 residues. DNA of the CDR3: TGTGCCAGTAGTACCGCCTGGTCAGGGCTGAACTATGGCTACACCTTC. The encoded protein is CASSTAWSGLNYGYTF.

This rearrangement joins TRBV11-2 to TRBJ2-7, with 8 bases lining up with TRBD2. CDR3 size: 13 residues. With V trimmed by 5 bases and J by 7 bases, 7 bases remained unmatched. From germline, CDR1 is SGHAT and CDR2 FQNNGV. The CDR3 region is CASSAGLGGEQYF. The CDR3 coding sequence is TGTGCCAGCAGCGCGGGACTAGGGGGTGAGCAGTACTTC.

The chain couples TRBV5-4 to TRBJ2-5; the D gene is possibly TRBD2 (6 bases). V was trimmed by 0 bases and J by 5 bases, leaving 11 bases between them. From germline, CDR1 is SGHNT and CDR2 YYREEE (reference sequence). This CDR3 region has 14 residues. As DNA, the CDR3 is TGTGCCAGCAGCTTGGGGGGGGAGAGGGAGACCCAGTACTTC. This gives the protein CASSLGGERETQYF.

The J gene is TRBJ2-5, the V gene TRBV11-2; the match to TRBD2 covers 12 bases. V shed 5 bases and J 5 bases; nucleotides not matched to a gene: 6. The CDR3 length is 15 residues. Germline loops: CDR1 SGHAT, CDR2 FQNNGV. This chain's CDR3 is CASSLGLAGMETQYF. CDR3 in DNA: TGTGCCAGCAGCCTCGGACTAGCGGGAATGGAGACCCAGTACTTC.

This clone appeared once. The chain uses TRBV6-5 and TRBJ2-7; 10 nucleotides agree with TRBD1. The V gene's germline CDR1 is MNHEY and CDR2 SVGAGI. J lost 4 bases, V lost 9 bases, and 9 bases had no gene match. This CDR3 spans 14 amino acids. DNA of the CDR3: TGTGCCAGTGCCTCCGGGACAGGGGTTTACGAGCAGTACTTC. It yields the protein CASASGTGVYEQYF.

V gene TRBV6-6 combines with J gene TRBJ1-1, with 9 bases that match TRBD1. CDR1 MNHNY and CDR2 SVGAGI come from the germline V gene (reference sequence). The J segment lost 0 bases and the V segment lost 2 bases, leaving 1 base of the junction unmatched. The CDR3 spans 15 residues. The DNA of the CDR3 is TGTGCCAGCAGTTACCGGGACAGGGTGAACACTGAAGCTTTCTTT. It is translated as CASSYRDRVNTEAFF.

This CDR3 is CASSVKGNSGNTIYF. The CDR3 DNA follows: TGTGCCAGCAGCGTCAAGGGGAACTCTGGAAACACCATATATTTT. This chain connects TRBV9 to TRBJ1-3; a possible D gene is TRBD1 (5 bases). This CDR3 spans 15 amino acids. Per the germline V gene, CDR1 is SGDLS and CDR2 is YYNGEE. The germline V and J ends were trimmed by 2 bases and 0 bases, with 9 bases remaining between them.

The chain joins TRBV18 to TRBJ1-1; D may be TRBD1 (5 bases). The CDR3 sequence is 15 residues long. From germline, CDR1 is KGHSH and CDR2 LQKENI. Trimming removed 3 bases from V and 5 bases from J, with 16 bases in between. The CDR3 here is CASSPGAGGGTEAFF. The CDR3, as DNA: TGTGCCAGCTCACCCGGCGCCGGGGGAGGGACTGAAGCTTTCTTT. The full variable domain, with the rest looked up from reference TRBV18 and TRBJ1-1, is NAGVMQNPRHLVRRRGQEARLRCSPMKGHSHVYWYRQLPEEGLKFMVYLQKENIIDESGMPKERFSAEFPKEGPSILRIQQVVRGDSAAYFCASSPGAGGGTEAFFGQGTRLTVV.

The V call is TRBV9, the J call TRBJ2-1; 13 nucleotides line up with TRBD2. This CDR3 region has 17 residues. With 3 bases clipped from V and 2 bases from J, the junction kept 5 bases outside the gene matches. In germline, CDR1 is SGDLS, CDR2 YYNGEE. Here the CDR3 DNA reads TGTGCCAGCAGCGCCCCACTAGCGGGAGGGGCCTACAATGAGCAGTTCTTC. Protein product: CASSAPLAGGAYNEQFF.

V is TRBV24-1 and J is TRBJ2-3, with 11 positions matching TRBD2. Germline V lookup: CDR1 KGHDR, CDR2 SFDVKD. CDR3 length equals 16 residues. V lost 8 bases, J lost 4 bases, and 10 bases stayed unmatched. The CDR3 coding sequence is TGTGCCACCAATAGCGGGAGGGCGGAGCCATCAGATACGCAGTATTTT. As protein: CATNSGRAEPSDTQYF.

This rearrangement joins TRBV5-4 to TRBJ2-7; 10 bases fit TRBD1. In germline, CDR1 is SGHNT, CDR2 YYREEE (reference sequence). CDR3 size: 15 residues. J gave up 2 bases and V 4 bases, and 6 bases lay outside the gene matches. This CDR3 is CASSQGTGVTYEQYF. The CDR3 nucleotides read TGTGCCAGCAGCCAGGGGACAGGGGTTACCTACGAGCAGTACTTC. Full variable domain (rest looked up from reference TRBV5-4 and TRBJ2-7): ETGVTQSPTHLIKTRGQQVTLRCSSQSGHNTVSWYQQALGQGPQFIFQYYREEENGRGNFPPRFSGLQFPNYSSELNVNALELDDSALYLCASSQGTGVTYEQYFGPGTRLTVT.

This chain's CDR3 is CASSFGRENTEAFF. In DNA form, the CDR3 reads TGCGCCAGCAGCTTTGGACGGGAGAACACTGAAGCTTTCTTT. This chain joins TRBV5-1 and TRBJ1-1; D not resolved. Germline V lookup: CDR1 SGHRS, CDR2 YFSETQ. The CDR3 sequence is 14 residues long. V lost 2 bases and J lost 1, with 9 bases in between.

The rearrangement links TRBV27 to TRBJ2-7; D is possibly TRBD1 (5 bases). Per germline, CDR1 MNHEY and CDR2 SMNVEV (reference sequence). The CDR3 is 14 residues long. V was cut by 6 bases and J by 0 bases, with 12 bases left in between. The CDR3, as DNA: TGTGCCAGCAGCCGGACATATAGCTCCTACGAGCAGTACTTC. The encoded protein is CASSRTYSSYEQYF.

The V and J genes are TRBV6-5 and TRBJ2-7, with a weak D call TRBD1 (6 bases). This CDR3 contains 13 residues. Germline CDR1 MNHEY, CDR2 SVGAGI. Trimming took off 6 bases at V and 6 bases at J, with 15 bases between the two ends. Here the CDR3 DNA reads TGTGCCAGCAGCTCAACAGGGAGCCGCGAGCAGTACTTC. Its translation is CASSSTGSREQYF.

This chain joins TRBV11-2 and TRBJ1-6; 7 bases fit TRBD1. Germline loops: CDR1 SGHAT, CDR2 FQNNGV. The CDR3 has 15 residues. The junction had 10 bases not matched to a gene; V was cut back by 4 bases and J by 10 bases. CDR3 protein: CASSYGRTGRSPLHF. The CDR3 nucleotides read TGTGCCAGCAGCTACGGGCGGACAGGAAGATCACCCCTCCACTTT.

V is TRBV27 and J is TRBJ2-1, with D tentatively TRBD2 (5 bases). Germline V CDR1 and CDR2: MNHEY, SMNVEV (reference sequence). The CDR3 has 16 residues. Trimming removed 5 bases from V and 4 bases from J, with 18 bases in between. Here the CDR3 reads CASSPLRGSGYNEQFF. The DNA of the CDR3 is TGTGCCAGCAGTCCCCTCCGGGGTAGTGGGTACAATGAGCAGTTCTTC.

V and J are TRBV5-1 and TRBJ2-7, with D hard to call. The CDR3 totals 12 residues. Deletions cut 4 bases from V and 3 bases from J, with 8 bases between. Germline V gene data show CDR1 as SGHRS and CDR2 as YFSETQ. CDR3 in amino acids: CASSHGRYEQYF. The CDR3 nucleotides read TGCGCCAGCAGCCACGGTCGCTACGAGCAGTACTTC. Supplemented by reference TRBV5-1 and TRBJ2-7, the full variable domain reads KAGVTQTPRYLIKTRGQQVTLSCSPISGHRSVSWYQQTPGQGLQFLFEYFSETQRNKGNFPGRFSGRQFSNSRSEMNVSTLELGDSALYLCASSHGRYEQYFGPGTRLTVT.

This chain joins TRBV6-9 and TRBJ2-6, with 7 bases identical to TRBD1. V shed 5 bases, J shed 2 bases, and the junction held 3 bases outside the gene matches. The CDR3 is 15 residues long. Germline CDR1 MNHGY, CDR2 SVAAGI. CDR3: CASSSTGAGANVLTF. In DNA, the CDR3 is TGTGCCAGCAGTAGTACAGGGGCTGGGGCCAACGTCCTGACTTTC.

The chain employs TRBV6-5 and TRBJ2-1; tentative D call: TRBD1 (5 bases). Germline loops: CDR1 MNHEY, CDR2 SVGAGI. Trimming removed 4 bases at V and 6 bases at J, with 16 bases between. This CDR3 is built from 15 residues. CDR3 protein: CASSSPSEGANEQFF. CDR3 DNA sequence: TGTGCCAGCAGTTCTCCATCCGAAGGGGCCAATGAGCAGTTCTTC.

V is TRBV19 and J is TRBJ2-3; D possibly corresponds to TRBD1 (5 bases). The CDR3 has 13 residues. CDR1 is LNHDA and CDR2 is SQIVND in the germline V gene (reference sequence). V was clipped by 5 bases and J by 5 bases, with 11 bases between them. The CDR3 coding sequence is TGTGCCAGTAGTTACCAGGGAAGAGATACGCAGTATTTT. This translates into CASSYQGRDTQYF.

The rearrangement joins TRBV24-1 to TRBJ2-2, with a weak D call TRBD1 (6 bases). The CDR3 sequence is 16 residues long. Germline V CDR1 and CDR2: KGHDR, SFDVKD. V gave up 5 bases and J gave up 4 bases, with 16 bases separating them. DNA of the CDR3: TGTGCCACCAGTGGGTTGATACAGGGAGTCACCGGGGAGCTGTTTTTT. Translating gives CATSGLIQGVTGELFF.

The chain employs TRBV27 and TRBJ2-3; D is possibly TRBD1 (7 bases). Germline V lookup: CDR1 MNHEY, CDR2 SMNVEV (reference sequence). The CDR3 runs to 15 residues. Trimming removed 6 bases at V and 3 bases at J, with 16 bases between. The CDR3 region has the DNA TGTGCCAGCAGGGTACAGGGGAGGTGGACAGATACGCAGTATTTT. It encodes CASRVQGRWTDTQYF.

The chain combines TRBV11-3 with TRBJ2-2; 7 nucleotides align to TRBD2. With 5 bases clipped from V and 3 bases from J, the junction kept 15 bases outside the gene matches. CDR3 size: 18 residues. Germline V gene data show CDR1 as SGHNT and CDR2 as YENEEA. Here the CDR3 DNA reads TGTGCCAGCAGCCGCTCCCTCGTGGGGGGAGGGCACACCGGGGAGCTGTTTTTT. It is translated as CASSRSLVGGGHTGELFF.

The chain employs TRBV5-5 and TRBJ1-2; TRBD1 matches 9 bases. The junction had 15 bases not matched to a gene; V was cut back by 4 bases and J by 8 bases. CDR1 is SGHKS and CDR2 is YYEKEE in the germline V gene (reference sequence). This CDR3 is 16 amino acids long. As DNA, the CDR3 is TGTGCCAGCAGCGATTTAGGGACAGGGTATATAGGAGGCTACACCTTC. Its protein is CASSDLGTGYIGGYTF.

The chain has TRBV12-5 and TRBJ1-5; tentatively, D is TRBD1 (5 bases). V was cut by 3 bases and J by 1 base, with 10 bases left in between. In germline, CDR1 is LGHNT, CDR2 FRNRAP. CDR3 length: 15 amino acids. The CDR3 bases are TGTGCTAGTGGTTTTGGGGCCTTGAGCAATCAGCCCCAGCATTTT. Residues: CASGFGALSNQPQHF.

V gene TRBV9 combines with J gene TRBJ2-7; tentatively, D is TRBD2 (5 bases). Trimming pared 1 base from V and 7 bases from J, leaving 12 bases between. The germline CDR1 and CDR2 sequences are SGDLS and YYNGEE. The CDR3 covers 13 residues. This chain's CDR3 is CASSVTPREEQYF. CDR3 nucleotides: TGTGCCAGCAGCGTAACCCCTAGGGAGGAGCAGTACTTC.